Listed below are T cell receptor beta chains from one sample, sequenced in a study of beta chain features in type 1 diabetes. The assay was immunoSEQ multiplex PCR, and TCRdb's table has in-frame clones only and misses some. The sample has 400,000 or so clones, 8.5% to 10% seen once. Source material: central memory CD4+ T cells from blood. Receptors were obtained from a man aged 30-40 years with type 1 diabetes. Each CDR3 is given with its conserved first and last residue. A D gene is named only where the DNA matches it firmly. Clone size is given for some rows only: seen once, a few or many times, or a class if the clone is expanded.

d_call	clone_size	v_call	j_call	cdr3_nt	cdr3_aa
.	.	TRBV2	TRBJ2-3	TGTGCCAGCAGCTCCCTGGGCGATACGCAGTATTTT	CASSSLGDTQYF
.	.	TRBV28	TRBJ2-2	TGTGCCAGCAGTTTCGTAGGGAACACCGGGGAGCTGTTTTTT	CASSFVGNTGELFF
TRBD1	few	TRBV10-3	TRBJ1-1	TGTGCCATCAGTGAGTCTGTGGGACAGGGGAGTGAAGCTTTCTTT	CAISESVGQGSEAFF
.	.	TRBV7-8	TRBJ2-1	TGTGCCAGCAGCTTACACGGACGAAGCAATGAGCAGTTCTTC	CASSLHGRSNEQFF
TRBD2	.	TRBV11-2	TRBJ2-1	TGTGCCAGCAGCAGTTGGAGCGGGAGGGGGGTCGGTGAGCAGTTCTTC	CASSSWSGRGVGEQFF
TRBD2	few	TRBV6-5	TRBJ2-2	TGTGCCAGCTCCATGACTAGCGGGAGAACCGGGGAGCTGTTTTTT	CASSMTSGRTGELFF
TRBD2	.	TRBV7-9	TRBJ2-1	TGTGCCAGCAGCTCCCCTGAGGTAGCGGGAGGTGGCGAGCAGTTCTTC	CASSSPEVAGGGEQFF
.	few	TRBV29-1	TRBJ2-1	TGCAGCGTTGTCCCAACGGACACCTCCAATGAGCAGTTCTTC	CSVVPTDTSNEQFF
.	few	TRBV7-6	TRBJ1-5	TGTGCCAGCAGCTACCGACAGGATAACCAGCCCCAGCATTTT	CASSYRQDNQPQHF
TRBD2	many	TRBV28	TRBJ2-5	TGTGCCAGCAGCCCTCAAACTAGCGGAGTGGGAGAGACCCAGTACTTC	CASSPQTSGVGETQYF
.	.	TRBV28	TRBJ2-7	TGTGCCAGCAGGAACTCCTACGAGCAGTACTTC	CASRNSYEQYF
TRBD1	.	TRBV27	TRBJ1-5	TGTGCCAGCAGTTTGAACAGGGGCTTTGAAGGCAATCAGCCCCAGCATTTT	CASSLNRGFEGNQPQHF
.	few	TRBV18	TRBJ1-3	TGTGCCAGCTCACCAGAGACAGCTGTCTCTGGAAACACCATATATTTT	CASSPETAVSGNTIYF
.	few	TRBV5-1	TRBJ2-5	TGCGCCAGCAGCTTGGGCGGGGATGCAGAGACCCAGTACTTC	CASSLGGDAETQYF
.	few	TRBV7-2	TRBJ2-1	TGTGCCAGCAGCTTAACGGGGGACAATGAGCAGTTCTTC	CASSLTGDNEQFF
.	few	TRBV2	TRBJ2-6	TGTGCCAGCAGAAGGGATGAAGGGGCCAACGTCCTGACTTTC	CASRRDEGANVLTF
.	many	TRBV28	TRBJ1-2	TGTGCCAGCAGTTTAAGCTATGGCTACACCTTC	CASSLSYGYTF
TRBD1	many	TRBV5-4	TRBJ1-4	TGTGCCAGCAGACCGGACAGGGCGGATGAAAAACTGTTTTTT	CASRPDRADEKLFF
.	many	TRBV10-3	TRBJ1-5	TGTGCCATCAGTGCCGACAGGTTCTGGCAGCCCCAGCATTTT	CAISADRFWQPQHF
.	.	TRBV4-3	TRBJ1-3	TGCGCCAGCAGGGGGGACGGTTTCTTCTCTGGAAACACCATATATTTT	CASRGDGFFSGNTIYF
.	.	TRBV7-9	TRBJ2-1	TGTGCCAGCAGCCCCCAGCAGGGGAATTTGGGATACAATGAGCAGTTCTTC	CASSPQQGNLGYNEQFF
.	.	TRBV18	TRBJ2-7	TGTGCCAGCTCCAAGGAATCGATGGTTTCCGCCGAGCAGTACTTC	CASSKESMVSAEQYF
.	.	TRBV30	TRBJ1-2	TGTGCCTGGAGGGTAACCCTCGGGCGGGCCTATGGCTACACCTTC	CAWRVTLGRAYGYTF
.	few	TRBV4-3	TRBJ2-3	TGCGCCAGCAGCCGACGGACGGAGGGCTCAGATACGCAGTATTTT	CASSRRTEGSDTQYF
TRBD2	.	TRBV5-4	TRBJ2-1	TGTGCCAGCAGCTTCGGGACTAGCGGGAGGACCTACAATGAGCAGTTCTTC	CASSFGTSGRTYNEQFF
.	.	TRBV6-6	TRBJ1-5	TGTGCCAGCACCAGGACAGCGCCTAGCAATCAGCCCCAGCATTTT	CASTRTAPSNQPQHF
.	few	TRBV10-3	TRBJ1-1	TGTGCCATCAGGGTAGACAACACTGAAGCTTTCTTT	CAIRVDNTEAFF
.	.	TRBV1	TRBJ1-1	TGCACCAGCAGCCAAGTGAAAACAGGGATGAACACTGAAGCTTTCTTT	CTSSQVKTGMNTEAFF
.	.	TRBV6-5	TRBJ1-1	TGTGCCAGCAGTTACTGGGGGAACACTGAAGCTTTCTTT	CASSYWGNTEAFF
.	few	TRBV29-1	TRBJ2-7	TGCAGCGTTGAAGGTGGGGCAGGGGTAGACGAGCAGTACTTC	CSVEGGAGVDEQYF
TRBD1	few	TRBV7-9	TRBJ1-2	TGTGCCAGCAGCCTAACGACAGGGACTAACTATGGCTACACCTTC	CASSLTTGTNYGYTF
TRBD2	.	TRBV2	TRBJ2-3	TGTGCCAGCAGTGAAGGGCTAGCGGGACTTTCCACAGATACGCAGTATTTT	CASSEGLAGLSTDTQYF
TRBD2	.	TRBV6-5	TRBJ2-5	TGTGCCAGCAGGTCCGGGACTACCCGGAGGGAGACCCAGTACTTC	CASRSGTTRRETQYF
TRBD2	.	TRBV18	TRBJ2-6	TGTGCCAGCTCACCAGTTCCAGCTAGCGGGAGTTCTGGGGCCAACGTCCTGACTTTC	CASSPVPASGSSGANVLTF
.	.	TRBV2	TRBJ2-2	TGTGCCAGCAGTGAACGGGTGACCGGGGAGCTGTTTTTT	CASSERVTGELFF
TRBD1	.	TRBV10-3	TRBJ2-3	TGTGCCACAGGGAGGGGACAGGGAGAAATAGATACGCAGTATTTT	CATGRGQGEIDTQYF